This record concerns one T cell receptor (beta chain) sequence. Its antigen remains unidentified. The data were obtained in a study of T-cell memory formation after mild COVID-19. General study results and limits: Within pre-infection memory, some responding clones were found, suggesting cross-reactive memory joined. Among clones contracting day 15 to 85, CD4/CD8 was balanced, whereas later expanders leaned CD4+.

V was pared by 5 bases and J by 6 bases, with 8 bases of the junction left unmatched. Looked up from germline, CDR1 is SEHNR and CDR2 is FQNEAQ (reference sequence). There are 16 residues in the CDR3. From the 5' RACE reads, TCRdb called clonotypes with MiXCR, one entry per CDR3 protein. The repertoire holds 250,000 to 300,000 distinct CDR3 sequences, 15% to 20% seen once, with less than 30% in the top ten. The chain links TRBV7-9 to TRBJ2-3; 13 nucleotides agree with TRBD2. This TCR came from a man between 18 and 35 years old who had mild COVID-19 (a few samples of this study predate the infection). Cell type and time point are not known. Sequenced sample: PBMCs or a T cell subset sorted from them (not recorded which). The CDR3 DNA follows: TGTGCCAGCAGCCCCGGACTAGCGGGGGATAAGGATACGCAGTATTTT. Its protein product is CASSPGLAGDKDTQYF.